These 2 T cell receptor beta chains originate from one sample sequenced in a study of OX40 agonist ivuxolimab in advanced cancers. Here immunoSEQ multiplex PCR was the method, and the copy in TCRdb shows in-frame clones only, minus some. Of approximately 98,000 clones listed, less than 95% were seen once; the top ten hold about 0.67%. Here the sequenced sample was CD4+ or CD8+ T cells sorted from blood, taken in a trial of the OX40 agonist ivuxolimab. Receptors originate from an adult with an advanced solid tumor such as melanoma, head and neck, liver or kidney cancer.

This clone was observed once. The chain has TRBV5-6 and TRBJ1-3; no clear D. V was cut by 2 bases and J by 0 bases, with 12 bases left in between. This CDR3 is built from 16 residues. CDR1 and CDR2 from the germline V gene are SGHDT and YYEEEE. DNA for the CDR3: TGTGCCAGCAGCTTAGTTAGTGGAAACTCTGGAAACACCATATATTTT. This sequence encodes CASSLVSGNSGNTIYF.

The V and J genes are TRBV19 and TRBJ1-1, with 8 bases that match TRBD1. The CDR3 loop spans 13 amino acids. Germline trimming cut 10 bases from V and 5 bases from J; bases unmatched to any gene: 9. Germline CDR1 LNHDA, CDR2 SQIVND (reference sequence). The CDR3 DNA is TGTGCCACTAAAATCAGGGGGCCTACTGAAGCTTTCTTT. This codes for CATKIRGPTEAFF.